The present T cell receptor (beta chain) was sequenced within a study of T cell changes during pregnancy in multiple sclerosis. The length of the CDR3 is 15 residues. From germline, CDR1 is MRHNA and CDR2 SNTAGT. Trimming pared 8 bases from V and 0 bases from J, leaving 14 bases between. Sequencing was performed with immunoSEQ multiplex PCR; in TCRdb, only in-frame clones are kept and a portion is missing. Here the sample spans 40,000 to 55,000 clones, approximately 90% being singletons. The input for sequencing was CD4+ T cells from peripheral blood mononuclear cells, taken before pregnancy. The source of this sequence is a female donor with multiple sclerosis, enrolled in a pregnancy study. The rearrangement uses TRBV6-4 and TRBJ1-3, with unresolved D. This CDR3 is CASSSEGGSGNTIYF. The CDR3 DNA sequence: TGTGCCAGCTCCTCCGAGGGAGGCTCTGGAAACACCATATATTTT.